Listed here are 25 T cell receptor beta chains from one sample, sequenced in a study of T cells expressing NK-cell markers. TCRdb processed the 5' RACE reads again and assigns one entry to each CDR3 protein, with no DNA. The sample data list about 150,000 distinct CDR3 sequences. What was sequenced was blood T cells: a sorted CD56 or NKG2C T cell subset, CD4+ or CD8+ T cells, or bulk PBMC T cells (not recorded which). These receptors all come from a man aged 18 to 30 in good health.

CDR3 in amino acids: CASSLVKGAIVETQYF. The gene calls are TRBV5-5 and TRBJ2-5; as DNA is missing, the TRBD1 call by TCRdb cannot be tested. The CDR3 extends over 16 amino acids. The germline gives CDR1 SGHKS, CDR2 YYEKEE (reference sequence).

This chain links TRBV7-8 with TRBJ1-2; lacking DNA, the TRBD1 call made by TCRdb goes unchecked. The CDR3 spans 19 residues. Germline CDR1 reads SGHVS; CDR2 reads FQNEAQ. CDR3 in amino acids: CASSLAAGGAATRGHGYTF.

The chain carries TRBV6-2 or TRBV6-3 and TRBJ1-1; TCRdb selects TRBD1, and the lack of DNA leaves this call unchecked. In germline, CDR1 is MNHEY, CDR2 SVGEGT. The CDR3 spans 13 residues. CDR3 sequence: CASSHTGLTEAFF.

The J gene is TRBJ2-2, the V gene TRBV7-9; TCRdb selects TRBD2, and the lack of DNA leaves this call unchecked. Germline V lookup: CDR1 SEHNR, CDR2 FQNEAQ (reference sequence). The CDR3 has 15 amino acids. CDR3 sequence: CASSTSPGPTGELFF.

The V and J genes are TRBV10-2 and TRBJ2-5. Germline CDR1 WSHSY, CDR2 SAAADI. This CDR3 has 12 residues. CDR3: CASSDNGIGLSF.

The chain links TRBV12-3 or TRBV12-4 to TRBJ1-5; TCRdb lists TRBD1, though no DNA is available to test this call. This CDR3 comprises 17 residues. This CDR3 reads CASSNNPGQVGNQPQHF.

This chain uses TRBV7-6 with TRBJ2-1; TCRdb proposes TRBD2, but this gene call is untestable without DNA. The V gene's germline CDR1 is SGHVS and CDR2 FNYEAQ. The CDR3 is made up of 18 amino acids. The CDR3 here is CASSLALLAGAGYNEQFF.

The chain joins TRBV4-3 to TRBJ2-3; TCRdb's assignment of TRBD1 cannot be checked, as there is no DNA. Germline V lookup: CDR1 LGHNA, CDR2 YSLEER. The CDR3 sequence is 14 residues long. The CDR3 region is CASSPQGGADTQYF.

V and J are TRBV12-3 or TRBV12-4 and TRBJ2-2; the D gene TCRdb calls, TRBD1, cannot be checked with no DNA. The CDR3 totals 14 residues. The CDR3 sequence: CASRPGRNTGELFF.

The V gene is TRBV28, the J gene TRBJ2-3. This CDR3 comprises 14 residues. Germline assignment: CDR1 MDHEN and CDR2 SYDVKM. CDR3 region: CASSLLPVADTQYF.

V gene TRBV7-9 combines with J gene TRBJ2-5; lacking DNA, the TRBD2 call made by TCRdb goes unchecked. The length of the CDR3 is 16 residues. The germline V gene has CDR1 SEHNR and CDR2 FQNEAQ (reference sequence). CDR3 region: CASSSFGLAVQETQYF.

V and J are TRBV29-1 and TRBJ2-5; the D call of TRBD1 rests on TCRdb alone, since no DNA is present to check it. CDR3 length: 14 amino acids. CDR1 and CDR2 from the germline V gene are SQVTM and ANQGSEA. CDR3: CSVDSGGRQETQYF. Based on the CDR3 plus reference TRBV29-1 and TRBJ2-5, the full variable domain is SAVISQKPSRDICQRGTSLTIQCQVDSQVTMMFWYRQQPGQSLTLIATANQGSEATYESGFVIDKFPISRPNLTFSTLTVSNMSPEDSSIYLCSVDSGGRQETQYFGPGTRLLVL.

The chain carries TRBV15 and TRBJ2-3; TCRdb's D call, TRBD1, is unchecked because there is no DNA. The CDR3 has 16 residues. Germline assignment: CDR1 LNHNV and CDR2 YYDKDF (reference sequence). CDR3 protein: CATSPTGDEKTDTQYF.

V is TRBV21-1 and J is TRBJ2-1; TCRdb indicates TRBD2, and absent DNA this call remains unverified. TRBV21-1 is reported as a pseudogene. The CDR3 length is 21 residues. CDR3 sequence: CASSKEGKRTSGSGSYNEQFF.

The chain combines TRBV7-6 with TRBJ2-7. This CDR3 is 12 amino acids long. CDR1 is SGHVS and CDR2 is FNYEAQ in the germline V gene. CDR3 sequence: CASNNSSYEQYF.

The genes are TRBV9 and TRBJ1-2; as DNA is missing, the TRBD1 call by TCRdb cannot be tested. The CDR3 consists of 16 residues. Germline CDR1 is SGDLS and CDR2 is YYNGEE. The CDR3 reads CASSVEGSRGHYGYTF.

The chain joins TRBV7-2 to TRBJ2-1. Germline loops: CDR1 SGHTA, CDR2 FQGNSA. The CDR3 covers 15 residues. This chain's CDR3 is CASSLWPTYYNEQFF.

This chain connects TRBV20-1 to TRBJ2-7; with no DNA, the TCRdb D assignment of TRBD2 cannot be verified. Germline V CDR1 and CDR2: DFQATT, SNEGSKA (reference sequence). The CDR3 length is 13 residues. CDR3 protein: CSAGTKETYEQYF.

J is TRBJ2-3 and V is TRBV30. The CDR3 extends over 13 amino acids. Germline V lookup: CDR1 GTSNPN, CDR2 SVGIG (reference sequence). CDR3 sequence: CAWIGSSTDTQYF.

V is TRBV7-6 and J is TRBJ2-5; TCRdb returns TRBD2, unconfirmable since there is no DNA. The CDR3 runs 19 residues. Germline CDR1 is SGHVS and CDR2 is FNYEAQ. CDR3 residues: CASSLGGWTSGRMGETQYF.

The chain carries TRBV3-1 and TRBJ2-2; TCRdb returns TRBD1, unconfirmable since there is no DNA. Germline V gives CDR1 LGHDT, CDR2 YNNKEL (reference sequence). This CDR3 contains 16 residues. CDR3: CASSRLGTVNTGELFF.

This chain links TRBV7-6 with TRBJ2-7. The CDR3 is 15 amino acids. Per the germline V gene, CDR1 is SGHVS and CDR2 is FNYEAQ. CDR3 residues: CASSLMIERTYEQYF.

V is TRBV27 and J is TRBJ1-1; the TRBD1 assignment by TCRdb is unverifiable without DNA. From germline, CDR1 is MNHEY and CDR2 SMNVEV (reference sequence). This CDR3 is 15 amino acids long. CDR3 loop: CASSLSEGMNTEAFF.

V usage is TRBV29-1 and J usage is TRBJ2-3; TCRdb lists TRBD2, though no DNA is available to test this call. This CDR3 comprises 15 residues. From germline, CDR1 is SQVTM and CDR2 ANQGSEA. The CDR3 spells CSVEEPSGRANAQYF.

This chain joins TRBV20-1 and TRBJ2-1; TCRdb gives TRBD2 as the D gene, but with no DNA this cannot be confirmed. The germline V gene has CDR1 DFQATT and CDR2 SNEGSKA (reference sequence). The CDR3 totals 13 residues. The chain's CDR3 is CSAIGTSGNEQFF.